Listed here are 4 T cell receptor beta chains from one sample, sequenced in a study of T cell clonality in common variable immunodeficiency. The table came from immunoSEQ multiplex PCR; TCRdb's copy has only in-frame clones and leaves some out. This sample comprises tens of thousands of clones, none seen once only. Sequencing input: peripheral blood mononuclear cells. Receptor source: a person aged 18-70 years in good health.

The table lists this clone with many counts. The CDR3 reads CASSGAPDGGAQTYEQYF. Incomplete CDR3 DNA: TGTGCCAGCAGCGGAGCGCCCGACGGGGGGGCGCAGACCTACGAG. The J gene is TRBJ2-7, the V gene TRBV7-8; 8 positions agree with TRBD2. Sequencing ends 3 residues short of the CDR3 end; the germline J gene provides the rest. With V trimmed by 5 bases and J by 2 bases, 17 bases remained unmatched. This CDR3 contains 18 residues. In germline, CDR1 is SGHVS, CDR2 FQNEAQ.

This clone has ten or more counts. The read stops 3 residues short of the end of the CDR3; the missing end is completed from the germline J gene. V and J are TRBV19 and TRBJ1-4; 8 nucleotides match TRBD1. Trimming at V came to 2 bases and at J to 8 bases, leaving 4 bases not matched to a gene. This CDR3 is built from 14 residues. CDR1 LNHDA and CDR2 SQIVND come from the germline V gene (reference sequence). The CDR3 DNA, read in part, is TGTGCCAGTAGTATACAGGGGGCTTGGGAAAAA. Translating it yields CASSIQGAWEK. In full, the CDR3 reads CASSIQGAWEKLFF.

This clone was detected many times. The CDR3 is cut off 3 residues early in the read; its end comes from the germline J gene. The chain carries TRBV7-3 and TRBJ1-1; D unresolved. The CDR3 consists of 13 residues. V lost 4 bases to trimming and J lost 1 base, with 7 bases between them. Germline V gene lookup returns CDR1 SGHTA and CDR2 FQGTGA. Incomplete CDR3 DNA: TGTGCCAGCAGCTCAATGTGGAACACTGAA. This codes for CASSSMWNTE. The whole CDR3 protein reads CASSSMWNTEAFF.

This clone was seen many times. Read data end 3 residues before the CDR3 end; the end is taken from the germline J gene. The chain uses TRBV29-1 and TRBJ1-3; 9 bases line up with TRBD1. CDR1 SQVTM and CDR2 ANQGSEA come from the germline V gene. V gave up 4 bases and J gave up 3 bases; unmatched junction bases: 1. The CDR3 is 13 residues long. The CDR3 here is CSVATGGGNTIYF. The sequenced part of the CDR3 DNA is TGCAGCGTTGCGACAGGGGGTGGAAACACC.